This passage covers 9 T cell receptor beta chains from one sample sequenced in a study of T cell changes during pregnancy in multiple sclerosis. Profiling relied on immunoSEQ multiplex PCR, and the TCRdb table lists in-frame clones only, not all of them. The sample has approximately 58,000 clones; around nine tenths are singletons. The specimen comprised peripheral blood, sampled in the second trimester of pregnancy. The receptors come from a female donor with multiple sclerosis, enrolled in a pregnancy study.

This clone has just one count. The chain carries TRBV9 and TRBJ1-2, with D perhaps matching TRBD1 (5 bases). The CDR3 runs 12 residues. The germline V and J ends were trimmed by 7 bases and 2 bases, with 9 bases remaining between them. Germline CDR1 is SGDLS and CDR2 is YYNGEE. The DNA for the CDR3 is TGTGCCAGCGGCGGGGCGAACTATGGCTACACCTTC. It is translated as CASGGANYGYTF.

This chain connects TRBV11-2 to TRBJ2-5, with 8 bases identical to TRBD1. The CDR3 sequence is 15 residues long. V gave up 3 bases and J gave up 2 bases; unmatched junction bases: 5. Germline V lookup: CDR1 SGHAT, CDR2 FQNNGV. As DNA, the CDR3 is TGTGCCAGCAGCTTTGGACAGGGCATGCAAGAGACCCAGTACTTC. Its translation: CASSFGQGMQETQYF.

CDR3 loop: CASSGGGTVNTGELFF. The CDR3 DNA follows: TGTGCCAGCAGCGGAGGGGGGACAGTCAACACCGGGGAGCTGTTTTTT. The genes are TRBV9 and TRBJ2-2; possible D gene TRBD1, 7 bases. V lost 3 bases, J lost 2 bases, and 14 bases lay in between. The CDR3 loop spans 16 amino acids. CDR1 and CDR2 (germline): SGDLS, YYNGEE.

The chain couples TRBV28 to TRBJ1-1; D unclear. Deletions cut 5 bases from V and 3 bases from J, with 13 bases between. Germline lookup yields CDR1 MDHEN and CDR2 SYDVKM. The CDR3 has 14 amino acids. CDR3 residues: CASSPFEADTEAFF. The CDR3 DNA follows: TGTGCCAGCAGTCCCTTTGAGGCAGACACTGAAGCTTTCTTT.

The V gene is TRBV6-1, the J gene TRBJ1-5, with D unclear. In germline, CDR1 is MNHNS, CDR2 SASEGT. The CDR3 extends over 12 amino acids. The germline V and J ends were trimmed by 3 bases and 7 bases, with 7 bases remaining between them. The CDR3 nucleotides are TGTGCCAGCAGTGATTGGCACCAGCCCCAGCATTTT. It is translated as CASSDWHQPQHF.

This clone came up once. This CDR3 reads CASSLGLLENSPLHF. For the CDR3, the DNA is TGTGCCAGCAGCTTAGGACTCCTTGAGAATTCACCCCTCCACTTT. V and J are TRBV7-2 and TRBJ1-6; D gene unclear. The CDR3 loop spans 15 amino acids. Germline CDR1 and CDR2: SGHTA and FQGNSA. Trimming left V 1 base short and J 7 bases short, with 11 bases between.

The CDR3 spells CASSLLGDHTDTQYF. DNA of the CDR3: TGCGCCAGCAGCCTCTTGGGAGACCACACAGATACGCAGTATTTT. The chain uses TRBV5-1 and TRBJ2-3, with a possible D match to TRBD2 (5 bases). The CDR3 runs 15 residues. Germline V gene sequence: CDR1 SGHRS, CDR2 YFSETQ. V lost 4 bases and J 2 bases, leaving 14 bases between the germline ends.

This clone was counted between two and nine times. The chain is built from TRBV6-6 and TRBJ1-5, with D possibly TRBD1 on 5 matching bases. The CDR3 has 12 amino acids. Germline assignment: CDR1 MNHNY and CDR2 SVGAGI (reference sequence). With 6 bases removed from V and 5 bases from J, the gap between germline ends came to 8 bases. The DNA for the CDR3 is TGTGCCAGCAGAGACAGAGATCAGCCCCAGCATTTT. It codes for CASRDRDQPQHF.

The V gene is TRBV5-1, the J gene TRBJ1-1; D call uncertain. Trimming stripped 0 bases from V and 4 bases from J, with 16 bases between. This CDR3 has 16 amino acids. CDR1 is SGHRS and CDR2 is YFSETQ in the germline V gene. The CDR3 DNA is TGCGCCAGCAGCTTGGCCGGATTTGCGGGAGGCACTGAAGCTTTCTTT. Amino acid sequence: CASSLAGFAGGTEAFF.